The clone carrying this TCR beta chain has just a few counts. Its antigen is undetermined. The source of the sample is a study of identical twins. Via MiXCR, TCRdb re-called the 5' RACE reads, giving one row per CDR3 protein. This table holds around 670,000 distinct CDR3 sequences, 5.5% to 6.5% found once. Study-wide results and caveats: Cross-sectional statistics, not tracking of the same donors, supported the conclusions. Diverse VJ usage suggested most zero-insertion clonotypes were not invariant T cells.

The CDR3 has 14 residues. V was pared by 7 bases and J by 0 bases, with 10 bases between. Per germline, CDR1 LNHDA and CDR2 SQIVND (reference sequence). This clonotype originated in a man younger than 30 in good health. The chain combines TRBV19 with TRBJ1-3; the D is unclear. The sample was naive T cells sorted from blood. CDR3 amino acids: CASIGRYSGNTIYF. CDR3 nucleotide sequence: TGTGCCAGTATTGGCAGGTACTCTGGAAACACCATATATTTT.